This T cell receptor beta chain was obtained from a study of blood T cell repertoires in COVID-19. Study summary: The United States, Italy and Spain were the sources of the acute and convalescent COVID-19 samples. T cells, B-cell-depleted T cells, or PBMCs provided the cDNA or gDNA that served as material.

Per the original data handling: Estimated nucleated cell counts came from reference gene primer amplification. Profiled with immunoSEQ multiplex PCR; TCRdb holds only in-frame clones, not every one. The DNA was the basis for D and trimming; V, J and clone size are from that table. The table lists 40,000 to 55,000 clones, roughly nine tenths of them singletons, with approximately 6.4% in the top ten. Germline loops: CDR1 LGHNA, CDR2 YSLEER. With 1 base clipped from V and 4 bases from J, the junction kept 10 bases outside the gene matches. CDR3 size: 17 residues. V and J are TRBV4-3 and TRBJ1-2, with 9 bases lining up with TRBD1. This receptor was taken from a man between 70 and 80 years old with active COVID-19. Sequenced: peripheral blood. Here the CDR3 reads CASSQVGGGTGSYGYTF. The CDR3 DNA is TGCGCCAGCAGCCAAGTTGGGGGCGGGACAGGGAGCTATGGCTACACCTTC.